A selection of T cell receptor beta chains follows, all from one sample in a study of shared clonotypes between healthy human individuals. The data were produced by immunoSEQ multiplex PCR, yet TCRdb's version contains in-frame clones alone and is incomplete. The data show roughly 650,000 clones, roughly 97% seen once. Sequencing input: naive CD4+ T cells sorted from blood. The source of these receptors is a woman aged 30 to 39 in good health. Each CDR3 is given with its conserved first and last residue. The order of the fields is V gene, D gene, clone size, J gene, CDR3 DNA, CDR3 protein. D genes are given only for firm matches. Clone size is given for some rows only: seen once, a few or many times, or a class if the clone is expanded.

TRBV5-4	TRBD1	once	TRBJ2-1	TGTGCCAGCAGCTCGCAAGATTCGCGGAGGGACAGGGGGCGCACTGAGCAGTTCTTC	CASSSQDSRRDRGRTEQFF
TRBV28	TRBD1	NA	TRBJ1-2	TGTGCCAGCAGTCCCACCGGGACAGGGGGCACATATGGCTACACCTTC	CASSPTGTGGTYGYTF
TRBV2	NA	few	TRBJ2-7	TGTGCCAGCAGTTTAGGACAAGCTATCTCCTACGAGCAGTACTTC	CASSLGQAISYEQYF
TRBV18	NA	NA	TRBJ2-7	TGTGCCAGCTCACCTGGAGGCATCTCCTACGAGCAGTACTTC	CASSPGGISYEQYF
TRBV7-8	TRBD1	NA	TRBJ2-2	TGTGCCAGCAGCTTAGTTCCTCGGACAGGCCACGGGGAGCTGTTTTTT	CASSLVPRTGHGELFF
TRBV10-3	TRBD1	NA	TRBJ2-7	TGTGCCATCAGTGAGCGGGCAGACAGGGGGATCTACGAGCAGTACTTC	CAISERADRGIYEQYF
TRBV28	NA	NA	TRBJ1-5	TGTGCCAGCGCCCTTCCCCCTAGCTTCCAGCCCCAGCATTTT	CASALPPSFQPQHF
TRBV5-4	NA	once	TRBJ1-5	TGTGCCAGCAGCTTGGGGGACAATCAGCCCCAGCATTTT	CASSLGDNQPQHF
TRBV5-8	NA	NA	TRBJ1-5	TGTGCCAGCAGCTCCAGGACAGCTAGCAATCAGCCCCAGCATTTT	CASSSRTASNQPQHF
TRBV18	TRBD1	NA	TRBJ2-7	TGTGCCAGCTCAACGATACAGGGGGCGAACCGCTACGAGCAGTACTTC	CASSTIQGANRYEQYF
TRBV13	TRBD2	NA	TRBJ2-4	TGTGCCAGCAGCACCCTAAAAGCGGGAGGACGTAAAAACATTCAGTACTTC	CASSTLKAGGRKNIQYF
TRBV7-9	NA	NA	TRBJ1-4	TGTGCCAGCACGCTCAAGGGGACAACTAATGAAAAACTGTTTTTT	CASTLKGTTNEKLFF
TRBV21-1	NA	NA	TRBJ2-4	TGTGCCACCACACTGGGGGACATTCAGTACTTC	CATTLGDIQYF
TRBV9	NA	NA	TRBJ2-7	TGTGCCAGCAGCGTAGAGACTAGAGGCGAGCAGTACTTC	CASSVETRGEQYF
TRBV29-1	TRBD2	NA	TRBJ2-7	TGCAGCGTGGATAAAGCGGGAGGGTCCTACGAGCAGTACTTC	CSVDKAGGSYEQYF
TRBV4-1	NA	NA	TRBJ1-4	TGCGCCAGCAGCCAATCAGCAGAAAAAAATGAAAAACTGTTTTTT	CASSQSAEKNEKLFF
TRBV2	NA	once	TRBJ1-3	TGTGCCAGCAGATATCTGGGGTTTGCTGGAAACACCATATATTTT	CASRYLGFAGNTIYF
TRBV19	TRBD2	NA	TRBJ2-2	TGTGCCACCGCCCCGGGGGGGGAGGGGACCGGGGAGCTGTTTTTT	CATAPGGEGTGELFF
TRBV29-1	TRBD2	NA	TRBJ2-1	TGCAGCGTTGAAGGTGTCAGGGACTACTACAATGAGCAGTTCTTC	CSVEGVRDYYNEQFF
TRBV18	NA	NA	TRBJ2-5	TGTGCCAGCTCTCAACTAGTTACAGAGACCCAGTACTTC	CASSQLVTETQYF
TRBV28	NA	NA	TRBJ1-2	TGTGCCAGCAGACCGGGGAGGATCTATGGCTACACCTTC	CASRPGRIYGYTF
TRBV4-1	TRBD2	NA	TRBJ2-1	TGCGCCAGCAGCCAACCACTAGCGGGAAGAAACAATGAGCAGTTCTTC	CASSQPLAGRNNEQFF
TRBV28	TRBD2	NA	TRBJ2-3	TGTGCCAGCTCACGGGGGGGTCCTAGCACAGATACGCAGTATTTT	CASSRGGPSTDTQYF
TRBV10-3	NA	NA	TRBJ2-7	TGTGCCATCAGTGATGGCTGGTACGAGCAGTACTTC	CAISDGWYEQYF